This passage covers 14 T cell receptor beta chains from one sample sequenced in a study of blood T cells in healthy people across ages (dated by TCRdb to the mid-2010s). Preparation of the library involved 5' RACE. TCRdb records Illumina HiSeq 2500 as the sequencer. A second roughly 6 to 11 cycle PCR used a sample-barcoded 5' primer and a J-beta primer mix. TCRdb handled the public reads itself, with Q25 trimming in fastp and clone calling in MiXCR, and kept productive beta chains. Each record represents a unique CDR3 protein, reported with the most common genes and DNA among its rows. This sample lists about 1.7 million distinct CDR3 sequences; over 25% were detected once. Of the sample, 6.5% to 8.5% is held by the ten largest clones. What was sequenced was blood. The receptors were sampled from a woman aged 30 to 39 in good health.

The chain is built from TRBV11-2 and TRBJ2-2; D unclear. With 5 bases removed from V and 1 base from J, the gap between germline ends came to 8 bases. CDR3 length: 14 amino acids. Germline CDR1 and CDR2: SGHAT and FQNNGV. The CDR3, as DNA: TGTGCCAGCAGCCCTCATGGGAACACCGGGGAGCTGTTTTTT. It specifies CASSPHGNTGELFF.

This clonotype appeared a few times. This chain links TRBV6-6 with TRBJ2-1; the D gene is possibly TRBD1 (6 bases). This CDR3 has 14 amino acids. The germline V gene has CDR1 MNHNY and CDR2 SVGAGI (reference sequence). V gave up 4 bases and J gave up 6 bases, with 13 bases separating them. CDR3 protein: CASSFAGQPNEQFF. In DNA form, the CDR3 reads TGTGCCAGCAGTTTCGCAGGACAGCCCAATGAGCAGTTCTTC.

This clonotype was found a few times. The CDR3 sequence: CASRHEGQGTDTQYF. DNA for the CDR3: TGTGCCAGCAGACACGAAGGACAGGGAACAGATACGCAGTATTTT. The chain joins TRBV7-9 to TRBJ2-3; the match to TRBD1 covers 8 bases. The germline V gene has CDR1 SEHNR and CDR2 FQNEAQ (reference sequence). CDR3 size: 15 residues. Trimming at V came to 6 bases and at J to 3 bases, leaving 8 bases not matched to a gene.

About this clonotype: One junction end does not reproduce the germline sequence, and a read error may be involved. This rearrangement joins TRBV11-2 to TRBJ2-3, with 8 bases lining up with TRBD2. Looked up from germline, CDR1 is SGHAT and CDR2 is FQNNGV. The CDR3 covers 16 residues. In DNA form, the CDR3 reads TGTGCCGGCAGCTTAGAGAAGGCGGGAGGAGGAGATACGCAGTATTTT. It yields the protein CAGSLEKAGGGDTQYF.

The V gene is TRBV2, the J gene TRBJ2-2, with D maybe TRBD1 (6 bases). Germline V gene data show CDR1 as SNHLY and CDR2 as FYNNEI. The CDR3 has 15 residues. Trimming removed 7 bases at V and 0 bases at J, with 12 bases between. The CDR3 DNA reads as TGTGCCAGCAAGGAAGGGACACCGAACACCGGGGAGCTGTTTTTT. Translation gives CASKEGTPNTGELFF.

This rearrangement joins TRBV27 to TRBJ2-1, with 8 bases matching TRBD1. The germline gives CDR1 MNHEY, CDR2 SMNVEV (reference sequence). The CDR3 is 13 residues long. The V segment lost 3 bases and the J segment 9 bases; nucleotides outside the gene matches: 4. CDR3 DNA: TGTGCCAGCAGTTTCTCCGGGACAGGTGAGCAGTTCTTC. Residues: CASSFSGTGEQFF.

The sample holds one count of this clonotype. The CDR3 reads CASSQDLAEYNEQFF. For the CDR3, the DNA is TGTGCCAGCAGCCAAGACCTAGCGGAGTACAATGAGCAGTTCTTC. The chain has TRBV14 and TRBJ2-1, with TRBD2 identical over 7 bases. Looked up from germline, CDR1 is SGHDN and CDR2 is FVKESK. With V trimmed by 0 bases and J by 4 bases, 3 bases remained unmatched. This CDR3 spans 15 amino acids.

Note on this clonotype: This may be a read error, as it is one base from a much larger clone. The CDR3 DNA reads TGTGCCAGCAGGAGGACAGGTCTGATGGACGAGCAGTTCTTC. It yields the protein CASRRTGLMDEQFF. The V call is TRBV6-5, the J call TRBJ2-1, with 7 positions matching TRBD1. Germline CDR1 is MNHEY and CDR2 is SVGAGI. CDR3 length: 14 amino acids. V dropped 6 bases and J dropped 10; count of bases not matched to a gene: 12.

To note about this clonotype: A much more abundant neighbour one base away suggests this may be a read error. This chain connects TRBV20-1 to TRBJ2-1; TRBD2 aligns across 9 bases. The CDR3 is 15 residues long. Germline V lookup: CDR1 DFQATT, CDR2 SNEGSKA (reference sequence). The J segment lost 3 bases and the V segment lost 2 bases, leaving 5 bases of the junction unmatched. The DNA for the CDR3 is TGCAGTGCTAGACTCTCGACTAGCGGCTACAATGAGCAGTTCTTC. Residues: CSARLSTSGYNEQFF.

CDR3 region: CASRLPGQRPDTQYF. CDR3 nucleotide sequence: TGTGCCAGCAGACTTCCGGGACAGAGGCCAGATACGCAGTATTTT. This chain uses TRBV28 with TRBJ2-3; 7 positions agree with TRBD1. The trim removed 6 bases at V and 4 bases at J, leaving 10 bases unmatched. The germline CDR1 and CDR2 sequences are MDHEN and SYDVKM. This CDR3 has 15 residues.

This clonotype was detected only a few times. The chain combines TRBV20-1 with TRBJ1-1; D is ambiguous. Trimming left V 6 bases short and J 0 bases short, with 17 bases between. This CDR3 has 15 amino acids. Per the germline V gene, CDR1 is DFQATT and CDR2 is SNEGSKA (reference sequence). The CDR3 region is CSAITPEAVNTEAFF. Written as DNA, the CDR3 is TGCAGTGCGATAACCCCCGAGGCGGTGAACACTGAAGCTTTCTTT.

In its sample, this clonotype was seen many times. The chain couples TRBV6-2 or TRBV6-3 to TRBJ1-4; D unresolved. V gave up 7 bases and J gave up 4 bases, with 16 bases separating them. The V gene's germline CDR1 is MNHEY and CDR2 SVGEGT. This CDR3 comprises 15 residues. The CDR3, as DNA: TGTGCCAGCAAATCGTCGCGTGCTCTTAATGAAAAACTGTTTTTT. Translation: CASKSSRALNEKLFF.

This clonotype was counted once. V gene TRBV5-5 combines with J gene TRBJ2-1, with 7 bases identical to TRBD2. The CDR3 loop spans 19 amino acids. CDR1 SGHKS and CDR2 YYEKEE come from the germline V gene (reference sequence). Trimming cost V 2 bases and J 2 bases; bases outside gene matches: 16. The CDR3 protein is CASSFRSSGRGVAYNEQFF. The CDR3 coding sequence is TGTGCCAGCAGCTTTCGCTCTAGCGGAAGAGGGGTGGCCTACAATGAGCAGTTCTTC. The full variable domain, in which reference TRBV5-5 and TRBJ2-1 provide the parts outside the CDR3, is DAGVTQSPTHLIKTRGQQVTLRCSPISGHKSVSWYQQVLGQGPQFIFQYYEKEERGRGNFPDRFSARQFPNYSSELNVNALLLGDSALYLCASSFRSSGRGVAYNEQFFGPGTRLTVL.

This clonotype was recorded a few times. The chain couples TRBV6-6 to TRBJ2-3; either TRBD1 or TRBD2 may supply D (5 bases each). The CDR3 spans 16 residues. Germline V lookup: CDR1 MNHNY, CDR2 SVGAGI (reference sequence). V shed 2 bases and J shed 2 bases, with 14 bases lying between them. The DNA of the CDR3 is TGTGCCAGCAGTTACGCGCCGGGGACCCCCACAGATACGCAGTATTTT. Translated, it gives CASSYAPGTPTDTQYF.